The source of this TCR beta chain is a study of blood T cell repertoires in COVID-19. Study in general: Samples taken during acute and convalescent COVID-19 were collected in the United States, Italy and Spain. The cDNA or gDNA used as material had been derived from T cells, B-cell-depleted T cells, or PBMCs.

The CDR3 totals 17 residues. V dropped 6 bases and J dropped 3; count of bases not matched to a gene: 12. Germline V lookup: CDR1 MRHNA, CDR2 SNTAGT. Original processing methods: Scientists estimated how many nucleated cells there were by amplifying reference gene primers. Assay used: immunoSEQ multiplex PCR; TCRdb lists only in-frame clones, some missing. V, J and clone size are taken as reported in that table, and D and trimming were inferred from the DNA itself. The table shows 200,000 to 250,000 clones, with roughly 83% occurring only once. This clone was seen a handful of times. The TCR comes from a woman aged 45-59 years with acute or convalescent COVID-19. The sample was peripheral blood. The chain has TRBV6-4 and TRBJ1-1; TRBD1 aligns across 11 bases. The chain's CDR3 is CASSSGTGGYDDTEAFF. The CDR3 DNA sequence: TGTGCCAGCAGCTCCGGGACAGGGGGATATGATGACACTGAAGCTTTCTTT.